This entry features one TCR beta chain sequence. These data belong to a study of blood T cell repertoires in COVID-19. Per the study methods: Quantification of nucleated cells was approximated via reference gene primer amplification. TCRdb keeps only in-frame clones here, not all; method: immunoSEQ multiplex PCR. The V and J calls and clone size come from that table; D and trimming were worked out from the DNA. The sample lists approximately 270,000 clones, about 89% occurring once. The CDR3 contains 14 residues. Looked up from germline, CDR1 is MDHEN and CDR2 is SYDVKM. V lost 5 bases to trimming and J lost 2 bases, with 12 bases between them.

Sequencing used peripheral blood. The rearrangement joins TRBV28 to TRBJ2-5, with D hard to call. This clonotype originated in a man aged 35 to 55 with active or convalescent COVID-19. This CDR3 is CASSPLLTQETQYF. In DNA form, the CDR3 reads TGTGCCAGCAGTCCTCTCCTGACTCAAGAGACCCAGTACTTC.